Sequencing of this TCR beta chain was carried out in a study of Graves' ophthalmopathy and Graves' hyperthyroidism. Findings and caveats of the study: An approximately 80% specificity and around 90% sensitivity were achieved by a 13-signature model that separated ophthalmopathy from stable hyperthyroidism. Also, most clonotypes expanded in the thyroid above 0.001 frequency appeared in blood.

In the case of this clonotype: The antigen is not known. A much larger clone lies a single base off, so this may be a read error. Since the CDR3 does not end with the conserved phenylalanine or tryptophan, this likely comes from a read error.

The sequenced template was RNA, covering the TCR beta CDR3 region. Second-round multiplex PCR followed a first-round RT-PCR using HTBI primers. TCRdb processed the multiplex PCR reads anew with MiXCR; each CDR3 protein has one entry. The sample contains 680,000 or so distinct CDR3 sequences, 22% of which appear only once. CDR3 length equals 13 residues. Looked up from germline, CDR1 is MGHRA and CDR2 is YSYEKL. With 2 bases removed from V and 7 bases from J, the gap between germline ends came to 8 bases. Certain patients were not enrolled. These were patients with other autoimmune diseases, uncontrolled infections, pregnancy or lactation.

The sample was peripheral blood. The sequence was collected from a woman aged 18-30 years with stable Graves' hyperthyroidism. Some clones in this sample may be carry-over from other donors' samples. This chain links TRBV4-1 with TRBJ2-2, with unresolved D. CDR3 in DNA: TGCGCCAGCAGCCAAAAGCGTTTCGGGGAGCTGTTTCTT. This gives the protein CASSQKRFGELFL.